The 30 T cell receptor beta chains in this list originate from one sample, sequenced in a study of cytomegalovirus exposure and HLA in healthy donors. PCR used 60 Vbeta primers and 13 Jbeta primers. Using immunoSEQ multiplex PCR, the repertoire was profiled, and TCRdb retains in-frame clones only, with some absent. The sample has about 120,000 clones, 80% seen once. Sequencing was done on a sample of PBMCs. The receptors were sampled from a man under 40 in good health and CMV-seropositive.

This clone was seen a handful of times. CDR3 nucleotide sequence: TGTGCCAGCAGCTCGACACGGTCCGGACTTGAAGAGACCCAGTACTTC. This translates into CASSSTRSGLEETQYF. The rearrangement uses TRBV7-6 and TRBJ2-5; D is perhaps TRBD2 (5 bases). This CDR3 has 16 amino acids. CDR1 SGHVS and CDR2 FNYEAQ come from the germline V gene. V was cut by 4 bases and J by 3 bases, with 18 bases left in between.

The V and J genes are TRBV29-1 and TRBJ1-1, with a tentative D call TRBD1 (6 bases). Germline lookup yields CDR1 SQVTM and CDR2 ANQGSEA. This CDR3 contains 12 residues. V shed 7 bases and J shed 2 bases, with 11 bases lying between them. Here the CDR3 reads CSAVGGNTEAFF. The CDR3 bases are TGCAGCGCTGTAGGGGGAAACACTGAAGCTTTCTTT.

This sequence joins TRBV29-1 and TRBJ2-5; possible D gene TRBD1, 6 bases. The CDR3 is 17 residues long. The germline gives CDR1 SQVTM, CDR2 ANQGSEA. V was clipped by 1 base and J by 7 bases, with 25 bases between them. DNA of the CDR3: TGCAGCGTTGAAGTAGGGGCAGGGCTTGAGGGGGTTGGGACCCAGTACTTC. Its translation is CSVEVGAGLEGVGTQYF.

J is TRBJ1-1 and V is TRBV29-1; D gene ambiguous. Looked up from germline, CDR1 is SQVTM and CDR2 is ANQGSEA. Trimming pared 4 bases from V and 0 bases from J, leaving 3 bases between. CDR3 size: 11 residues. The CDR3 loop is CSVALNTEAFF. In nucleotides, the CDR3 is TGCAGCGTTGCTCTGAACACTGAAGCTTTCTTT.

The chain joins TRBV19 to TRBJ2-7, with D unresolved. Per the germline V gene, CDR1 is LNHDA and CDR2 is SQIVND (reference sequence). There are 14 residues in the CDR3. V was cut by 5 bases and J by 2 bases, with 13 bases left in between. Here the CDR3 DNA reads TGTGCCAGTAGTTCTTCCCCCAGGACCTACGAGCAGTACTTC. Its translation is CASSSSPRTYEQYF. The entire variable domain, with the rest obtained from reference TRBV19 and TRBJ2-7, is as follows: DGGITQSPKYLFRKEGQNVTLSCEQNLNHDAMYWYRQDPGQGLRLIYYSQIVNDFQKGDIAEGYSVSREKKESFPLTVTSAQKNPTAFYLCASSSSPRTYEQYFGPGTRLTVT.

This chain links TRBV27 with TRBJ1-2; maybe TRBD1 (5 bases). CDR1 and CDR2 (germline): MNHEY, SMNVEV (reference sequence). The CDR3 runs 13 residues. With 6 bases removed from V and 8 bases from J, the gap between germline ends came to 16 bases. CDR3 loop: CASRPPAGDGYTF. The CDR3 DNA sequence: TGTGCCAGCAGACCTCCTGCGGGGGACGGCTACACCTTC.

The V and J genes are TRBV9 and TRBJ2-3, with a possible D match to TRBD2 (6 bases). Germline CDR1 SGDLS, CDR2 YYNGEE. This CDR3 has 17 residues. V was shortened by 3 bases and J by 0 bases, with 17 bases between the two germline ends. The CDR3, as DNA: TGTGCCAGCAGCGCAGACGCCGGACTAACTAGCACAGATACGCAGTATTTT. This gives the protein CASSADAGLTSTDTQYF.

The chain carries TRBV29-1 and TRBJ1-4; 7 nucleotides line up with TRBD1. Germline CDR1 SQVTM, CDR2 ANQGSEA. V shed 8 bases, J shed 3 bases, and the junction held 9 bases outside the gene matches. The CDR3 loop spans 14 amino acids. The CDR3 region is CSTNRGQANEKLFF. The CDR3 nucleotides are TGCAGCACCAATAGGGGGCAGGCTAATGAAAAACTGTTTTTT. Full variable domain (rest looked up from reference TRBV29-1 and TRBJ1-4): SAVISQKPSRDICQRGTSLTIQCQVDSQVTMMFWYRQQPGQSLTLIATANQGSEATYESGFVIDKFPISRPNLTFSTLTVSNMSPEDSSIYLCSTNRGQANEKLFFGSGTQLSVL.

This chain uses TRBV19 with TRBJ1-1; D not resolved. Germline V gene lookup returns CDR1 LNHDA and CDR2 SQIVND (reference sequence). Trimming took 6 bases from V and 1 from J, leaving 9 bases between them. This CDR3 comprises 13 residues. CDR3 residues: CASRREGNTEAFF. As DNA, the CDR3 is TGTGCCAGTAGAAGGGAGGGGAACACTGAAGCTTTCTTT.

This sequence joins TRBV20-1 and TRBJ1-3; no reliable D call. The length of the CDR3 is 11 residues. Germline V lookup: CDR1 DFQATT, CDR2 SNEGSKA (reference sequence). The V gene lost 6 bases and the J gene lost 4 bases, with 7 bases spanning the gap. CDR3 in amino acids: CSALFGNTIYF. In DNA, the CDR3 is TGCAGTGCCCTTTTCGGAAACACCATATATTTT.

The chain joins TRBV9 to TRBJ2-1, with 9 bases aligning to TRBD2. The germline CDR1 and CDR2 sequences are SGDLS and YYNGEE. There are 15 residues in the CDR3. V was pared by 0 bases and J by 4 bases, with 2 bases of the junction left unmatched. The chain's CDR3 is CASSVASGNYNEQFF. The DNA for the CDR3 is TGTGCCAGCAGCGTAGCTAGCGGGAATTACAATGAGCAGTTCTTC.

The chain recombines TRBV7-9 with TRBJ1-5; possible D gene TRBD1, 5 bases. CDR1 and CDR2 from the germline V gene are SEHNR and FQNEAQ (reference sequence). V was pared by 5 bases and J by 1 base, with 9 bases between. This CDR3 region has 14 residues. This chain's CDR3 is CASSAQGSNQPQHF. The CDR3 nucleotides read TGTGCCAGCAGCGCCCAGGGAAGCAATCAGCCCCAGCATTTT.

This clone was seen once. This chain uses TRBV6-1 with TRBJ2-7, with 11 bases lining up with TRBD2. With 4 bases clipped from V and 2 bases from J, the junction kept 1 base outside the gene matches. Germline-derived CDR1 and CDR2 are MNHNS and SASEGT. CDR3 length: 14 residues. The DNA for the CDR3 is TGTGCCAGCAGTGTTAGCGGGAGGGCCTACGAGCAGTACTTC. It yields the protein CASSVSGRAYEQYF.

This chain connects TRBV6-5 to TRBJ1-5, with TRBD1 matching 8 bases. The CDR3 consists of 14 residues. The germline V gene has CDR1 MNHEY and CDR2 SVGAGI. The J segment lost 9 bases and the V segment lost 2 bases, leaving 6 bases of the junction unmatched. The CDR3 spells CASSYNDRGAPQHF. CDR3 sequence (DNA): TGTGCCAGCAGTTACAACGACAGGGGAGCGCCCCAGCATTTT.

This clone has only one observation. The chain joins TRBV11-3 to TRBJ2-3; D may be TRBD2 (6 bases). Germline V lookup: CDR1 SGHNT, CDR2 YENEEA. The V end was cut by 1 base, the J end by 6 bases, with 14 bases between. The CDR3 spans 15 residues. CDR3 amino acids: CASSLGIPGEDTQYF. The DNA for the CDR3 is TGTGCCAGCAGCTTAGGGATACCGGGGGAGGATACGCAGTATTTT.

This sequence joins TRBV7-9 and TRBJ1-3; D is ambiguous. Germline values: CDR1 SEHNR, CDR2 FQNEAQ (reference sequence). There are 13 residues in the CDR3. Between the trimmed V and J ends, which lost 8 bases and 0 bases, there was a span of 8 bases. The CDR3 nucleotides are TGTGCCAGCTCCCACTCCTCTGGAAACACCATATATTTT. Translating it yields CASSHSSGNTIYF.

The V call is TRBV10-3, the J call TRBJ1-2; 8 bases are a match to TRBD1. The CDR3 is 14 residues long. V shed 0 bases and J 7 bases; nucleotides not matched to a gene: 4. The germline V gene encodes CDR1 ENHRY and CDR2 SYGVKD. The CDR3 DNA sequence: TGTGCCATCAGTGAGTCGGGACAGGTGTTTGGCTACACCTTC. Its translation is CAISESGQVFGYTF.

The chain uses TRBV4-1 and TRBJ1-1, with TRBD1 identical over 9 bases. The CDR3 runs to 13 residues. V trimming: 4 bases; J trimming: 6 bases; junction bases outside the gene matches: 3. The germline gives CDR1 MGHRA, CDR2 YSYEKL. CDR3 protein: CASSPDRGAEAFF. The CDR3, as DNA: TGCGCCAGCAGCCCGGACAGGGGCGCTGAAGCTTTCTTT.

V is TRBV5-8 and J is TRBJ2-1, with D perhaps TRBD1 (5 bases). Trimming stripped 6 bases from V and 5 bases from J, with 21 bases between. The CDR3 consists of 16 residues. From germline, CDR1 is SGHTS and CDR2 YDEGEE. The CDR3 DNA is TGTGCCAGCACCCGTCAGGGCAGATGGCGCGACAATGAGCAGTTCTTC. As protein: CASTRQGRWRDNEQFF.

The gene calls are TRBV12-5 and TRBJ2-5; 9 nucleotides align to TRBD2. The germline gives CDR1 LGHNT, CDR2 FRNRAP. With V trimmed by 7 bases and J by 5 bases, 11 bases remained unmatched. CDR3 size: 15 residues. The CDR3 loop reads CASAWGGGALETQYF. The DNA of the CDR3 is TGTGCTAGTGCCTGGGGCGGGGGGGCCCTCGAGACCCAGTACTTC.

This sequence joins TRBV7-3 and TRBJ2-1; perhaps TRBD1 as D (5 bases). V was pared by 5 bases and J by 2 bases, with 13 bases between. Germline-derived CDR1 and CDR2 are SGHTA and FQGTGA. The CDR3 is 15 residues long. The CDR3 region has the DNA TGTGCCAGCAGCCAGTGGGCAGGGCCCTACAATGAGCAGTTCTTC. This encodes CASSQWAGPYNEQFF.

The rearrangement uses TRBV5-6 and TRBJ1-2; TRBD1 matches 8 bases. The germline V gene has CDR1 SGHDT and CDR2 YYEEEE. V was pared by 0 bases and J by 3 bases, with 7 bases of the junction left unmatched. This CDR3 is built from 16 residues. The CDR3 bases are TGTGCCAGCAGCTTGGGACAGGGGTTAAGGTACTATGGCTACACCTTC. This sequence encodes CASSLGQGLRYYGYTF. Combining the CDR3 with reference TRBV5-6 and TRBJ1-2 gives the whole variable domain DAGVTQSPTHLIKTRGQQVTLRCSPKSGHDTVSWYQQALGQGPQFIFQYYEEEERQRGNFPDRFSGHQFPNYSSELNVNALLLGDSALYLCASSLGQGLRYYGYTFGSGTRLTVV.

This rearrangement joins TRBV9 to TRBJ2-3, with D tentatively TRBD2 (6 bases). V was trimmed by 4 bases and J by 6 bases, leaving 15 bases between them. This CDR3 region has 14 residues. Germline V gene data show CDR1 as SGDLS and CDR2 as YYNGEE. For the CDR3, the DNA is TGTGCCAGCAGCATCGGGAGTGAGGCGGATACGCAGTATTTT. Its translation is CASSIGSEADTQYF. The whole variable domain, filled in from reference TRBV9 and TRBJ2-3, reads DSGVTQTPKHLITATGQRVTLRCSPRSGDLSVYWYQQSLDQGLQFLIQYYNGEERAKGNILERFSAQQFPDLHSELNLSSLELGDSALYFCASSIGSEADTQYFGPGTRLTVL.

V and J are TRBV11-2 and TRBJ2-7; a weak D match, TRBD1 (6 bases). The CDR3 is 14 amino acids. V was clipped by 2 bases and J by 0 bases, with 8 bases between them. Per the germline V gene, CDR1 is SGHAT and CDR2 is FQNNGV. CDR3 loop: CASSLLTGSYEQYF. In nucleotides, the CDR3 is TGTGCCAGCAGCTTATTGACAGGCTCCTACGAGCAGTACTTC.

The chain recombines TRBV5-1 with TRBJ2-7; tentatively, D is TRBD1 (7 bases). Looked up from germline, CDR1 is SGHRS and CDR2 is YFSETQ. This CDR3 spans 9 amino acids. This CDR3 is CAQGGEQYF. CDR3 in DNA: TGCGCTCAGGGGGGCGAGCAGTACTTC.

The chain uses TRBV6-1 and TRBJ1-1; D possibly corresponds to TRBD1 (6 bases). The germline V gene has CDR1 MNHNS and CDR2 SASEGT. V dropped 3 bases and J dropped 3 bases, with 11 bases sitting between them. This CDR3 is 14 amino acids long. The CDR3 coding sequence is TGTGCCAGCAGTGACGCAGGGGCGGACACTGAAGCTTTCTTT. Its translation is CASSDAGADTEAFF.

The V call is TRBV19, the J call TRBJ2-4; the D gene is possibly TRBD2 (7 bases). CDR1 LNHDA and CDR2 SQIVND come from the germline V gene (reference sequence). The V end lost 4 bases, the J end lost 6 bases, and 16 bases lay between the germline ends. This CDR3 is 15 amino acids long. The CDR3 DNA reads as TGTGCCAGTAGTAGGGGGGGGCTTGGGGGAAACATTCAGTACTTC. It encodes CASSRGGLGGNIQYF.

This chain uses TRBV7-9 with TRBJ1-1, with D tentatively TRBD1 (5 bases). Per germline, CDR1 SEHNR and CDR2 FQNEAQ (reference sequence). This CDR3 contains 15 residues. The V gene lost 5 bases and the J gene lost 1 base, with 14 bases spanning the gap. DNA of the CDR3: TGTGCCAGCAGCAAAAGAGTCGACAGGAACACTGAAGCTTTCTTT. As protein: CASSKRVDRNTEAFF.

This clone occurred once. This chain connects TRBV2 to TRBJ2-7, with 9 bases aligning to TRBD1. J was trimmed by 5 bases and V by 5 bases; bases with no gene match: 13. The CDR3 has 16 residues. Germline values: CDR1 SNHLY, CDR2 FYNNEI. The CDR3 loop reads CASSLDSGTGMHEQYF. DNA of the CDR3: TGTGCCAGCAGTCTTGACTCCGGGACAGGGATGCACGAGCAGTACTTC.

The chain uses TRBV27 and TRBJ2-1; weak D call: TRBD1 (6 bases). CDR3 length: 16 residues. The ends were cut back, 2 bases at V and 8 bases at J, with 19 bases in the middle. Germline assignment: CDR1 MNHEY and CDR2 SMNVEV (reference sequence). The CDR3 sequence is CASSLVSFGRGHEQFF. The CDR3 DNA is TGTGCCAGCAGTTTAGTGAGTTTCGGCAGGGGACATGAGCAGTTCTTC.